This T cell receptor beta chain derives from a study of blood T cells in healthy people across ages. Study results and limitations: Researchers said unsorted PBMCs prevented a conclusive naive versus antigen-experienced comparison. Diversity was estimated from one million T cells, and these estimates were considered underestimates.

This CDR3 is 13 amino acids long. V lost 5 bases and J 2 bases, leaving 12 bases between the germline ends. The germline gives CDR1 DFQATT, CDR2 SNEGSKA (reference sequence). Extractions gave at least 5.5 micrograms of total RNA per sample. Alongside a J-beta primer mix, a sample-barcoded 5' primer served in a second PCR lasting roughly 6 to 11 cycles. Tagging of each cDNA molecule was performed by a template-switch adaptor with 12 random nucleotides. Each CDR3 protein is one row after TCRdb ran MiXCR on the 5' RACE reads. The sample comprises over a million distinct CDR3 sequences, 55% to 75% of which are singletons, and under 8.5% rests with the top ten. This clonotype was found a few times. Antigen: not known.

The source is a man between 18 and 35 years old in good health. The rearrangement joins TRBV20-1 to TRBJ1-2; no definite D call. Sequencing was performed on blood. CDR3 bases: TGCAGTGCTGACGGACGGACCAACTATGGCTACACCTTC. Translation: CSADGRTNYGYTF.